This TCR beta chain was profiled in a study of blood T cells in healthy people across ages. Overall study results and limits: Naive CD4+ cell counts and diversity both ran higher in long-lived than in aged donors.

As regards this clonotype: Its matching antigen is unknown.

Then a second PCR, running roughly 7 to 11 cycles, was carried out with a sample-barcoded 5' primer and a J-beta primer mix. A template-switch adaptor with 12 random nucleotides tagged each cDNA molecule. TCRdb used MiXCR to reprocess the 5' RACE reads, holding one entry per CDR3 protein. The profile shows around 1,000,000 distinct CDR3 sequences, 25% of them singletons. Germline lookup yields CDR1 DFQATT and CDR2 SNEGSKA (reference sequence). V shed 4 bases and J shed 7 bases, with 26 bases lying between them. The CDR3 loop spans 17 amino acids. These same records also appear under a second study, on T cells of mothers and their children. This second study says: Amplification in the second PCR used the M1S primer, which added sample barcodes and 2-4 random nucleotides. No clones detected were persistent microchimeric T cell clones.

The sample was blood. The clonotype originates from a girl aged 2-9 years in good health. The chain couples TRBV20-1 to TRBJ2-1; maybe TRBD2 (6 bases). The CDR3 DNA reads as TGCAGTGCTAATCTAGCCGGGCGGGGATCGGGAATGAATGAGCAGTTCTTC. Translated, it gives CSANLAGRGSGMNEQFF.